These 24 T cell receptor beta chains were all obtained from the same sample, sequenced in a study of blood T cell repertoires in COVID-19. This table comes from immunoSEQ multiplex PCR, and its TCRdb copy is limited to in-frame clones, with some not included. The table includes about 200,000 clones, 86% detected once. Sequencing used PBMCs or T cells enriched from blood (not recorded which). The source is a man aged 40-49 years with acute COVID-19.

The rearrangement uses TRBV27 and TRBJ1-1; no clear D gene. V was shortened by 0 bases and J by 4 bases, with 9 bases between the two germline ends. CDR3 size: 14 residues. Germline CDR1 MNHEY, CDR2 SMNVEV (reference sequence). DNA for the CDR3: TGTGCCAGCAGTTTATCAAGTGGACTCACTGAAGCTTTCTTT. Amino acid sequence: CASSLSSGLTEAFF.

Only one count was recorded for this clone. The CDR3 DNA reads TGCGCCAGCAGCCAAGAGCGAGGTGGCGGGAGCGGACGGGGCACAGATACGCAGTATTTT. Encoded protein: CASSQERGGGSGRGTDTQYF. This chain connects TRBV4-1 to TRBJ2-3, with 7 bases identical to TRBD2. This CDR3 has 20 residues. After removal of 0 bases from V and 1 base from J, the junction contained 16 bases not matched to a gene. Germline V gene lookup returns CDR1 MGHRA and CDR2 YSYEKL.

The V and J genes are TRBV2 and TRBJ2-2; 10 nucleotides agree with TRBD2. V lost 0 bases, J lost 5 bases, and 0 bases stayed unmatched. Germline V gene data show CDR1 as SNHLY and CDR2 as FYNNEI. The CDR3 has 15 residues. Here the CDR3 reads CASSEATSGTGELFF. The CDR3 DNA reads as TGTGCCAGCAGTGAAGCGACTAGCGGGACCGGGGAGCTGTTTTTT.

DNA for the CDR3: TGTGCCAGCAGTTTAGGGACTAGCGGGAGAAGCGCGGAGCTGTTTTTT. Protein product: CASSLGTSGRSAELFF. The rearrangement uses TRBV27 and TRBJ2-2; 14 bases match TRBD2. CDR3 size: 16 residues. V lost 2 bases and J lost 10; bases outside the gene matches: 6. The germline V gene has CDR1 MNHEY and CDR2 SMNVEV (reference sequence).

This chain uses TRBV6-5 with TRBJ2-7; TRBD1 matches 7 bases. Germline trimming cut 6 bases from V and 4 bases from J; bases unmatched to any gene: 9. The CDR3 extends over 14 amino acids. Germline lookup yields CDR1 MNHEY and CDR2 SVGAGI. CDR3 loop: CASSHDRVFYEQYF. The CDR3 bases are TGTGCCAGCAGCCACGACAGGGTTTTTTACGAGCAGTACTTC.

The chain has TRBV28 and TRBJ2-4, with 8 bases aligning to TRBD1. Per the germline V gene, CDR1 is MDHEN and CDR2 is SYDVKM. The CDR3 loop spans 14 amino acids. After removal of 2 bases from V and 6 bases from J, the junction contained 3 bases not matched to a gene. CDR3 residues: CASSLQGAGNIQYF. DNA for the CDR3: TGTGCCAGCAGTTTACAGGGGGCAGGAAACATTCAGTACTTC.

The chain employs TRBV2 and TRBJ2-2; D remains unclear. CDR3 length equals 14 residues. Trimming took off 2 bases at V and 4 bases at J, with 8 bases between the two ends. Per the germline V gene, CDR1 is SNHLY and CDR2 is FYNNEI. Written as DNA, the CDR3 is TGTGCCAGCAGTGAAATCGGTGGCACCGGGGAGCTGTTTTTT. This sequence encodes CASSEIGGTGELFF. Supplemented by reference TRBV2 and TRBJ2-2, the full variable domain reads EPEVTQTPSHQVTQMGQEVILRCVPISNHLYFYWYRQILGQKVEFLVSFYNNEISEKSEIFDDQFSVERPDGSNFTLKIRSTKLEDSAMYFCASSEIGGTGELFFGEGSRLTVL.

The J gene is TRBJ2-1, the V gene TRBV7-3; no definite D call. Germline V gene sequence: CDR1 SGHTA, CDR2 FQGTGA. V was trimmed by 1 base and J by 2 bases, leaving 9 bases between them. There are 15 residues in the CDR3. CDR3 loop: CASSLKTTPYNEQFF. CDR3 coding DNA: TGTGCCAGCAGCTTAAAAACTACCCCCTACAATGAGCAGTTCTTC.

CDR3 nucleotide sequence: TGTGCCAGCAGTTCCCCCGGTCCGAATCAGCCCCAGCATTTT. Protein sequence: CASSSPGPNQPQHF. V gene TRBV25-1 combines with J gene TRBJ1-5; D is undetermined. From germline, CDR1 is MGHDK and CDR2 SYGVNS. The CDR3 length is 14 residues. Trimming removed 5 bases from V and 4 bases from J, with 12 bases in between.

The chain employs TRBV12-2 and TRBJ2-7; the table calls TRBD2, which could not be checked here. TRBV12-2 corresponds to a pseudogene. This CDR3 has 16 amino acids. DNA for the CDR3: TGTGCAAGTCGCCCGAGTAAAGGGACTAGTCCCTACGAGCAGTACTTC. As protein: CASRPSKGTSPYEQYF.

The V and J genes are TRBV28 and TRBJ2-7; a possible D gene is TRBD2 (5 bases). V gave up 6 bases and J gave up 5 bases, with 11 bases separating them. The CDR3 covers 12 residues. Germline CDR1 MDHEN, CDR2 SYDVKM. The CDR3 region is CASRDTRDEQYF. In DNA, the CDR3 is TGTGCCAGCAGGGATACTAGGGACGAGCAGTACTTC.

This clone was observed a single time. The gene calls are TRBV29-1 and TRBJ1-5; D remains ambiguous. Germline CDR1 SQVTM, CDR2 ANQGSEA. The CDR3 contains 13 residues. Trimming removed 2 bases from V and 9 bases from J, with 14 bases in between. The CDR3 is CSVENSPGGPQHF. CDR3 sequence (DNA): TGCAGCGTTGAAAATTCACCAGGAGGGCCCCAGCATTTT. Based on the CDR3 plus reference TRBV29-1 and TRBJ1-5, the full variable domain is SAVISQKPSRDICQRGTSLTIQCQVDSQVTMMFWYRQQPGQSLTLIATANQGSEATYESGFVIDKFPISRPNLTFSTLTVSNMSPEDSSIYLCSVENSPGGPQHFGDGTRLSIL.

The rearrangement links TRBV6-5 to TRBJ1-5; tentative D call: TRBD1 (6 bases). CDR3 length equals 14 residues. Between the trimmed V and J ends, which lost 7 bases and 7 bases, there was a span of 17 bases. Germline V gene lookup returns CDR1 MNHEY and CDR2 SVGAGI. CDR3: CASILDRLGQPQHF. The CDR3 DNA reads as TGTGCCAGCATTTTAGACAGGCTCGGGCAGCCCCAGCATTTT.

This clone was seen only a few times. The chain is built from TRBV10-3 and TRBJ2-7; 7 bases fit TRBD1. The CDR3 extends over 13 amino acids. CDR1 is ENHRY and CDR2 is SYGVKD in the germline V gene. J gave up 5 bases and V 4 bases, and 5 bases lay outside the gene matches. CDR3 in amino acids: CAISVDRVHEQYF. DNA for the CDR3: TGTGCCATCAGTGTCGACAGGGTCCACGAGCAGTACTTC.

V usage is TRBV7-9 and J usage is TRBJ1-1; TRBD1 might be the D (5 bases). The CDR3 contains 13 residues. Germline V gene sequence: CDR1 SEHNR, CDR2 FQNEAQ (reference sequence). V dropped 7 bases and J dropped 8 bases, with 17 bases sitting between them. The CDR3 nucleotides are TGTGCCAGCATCCGGGGGTCGGGTAGAGAAGCTTTCTTT. Residues: CASIRGSGREAFF.

This chain connects TRBV7-8 to TRBJ1-5, with D perhaps matching TRBD1 (6 bases). Germline loops: CDR1 SGHVS, CDR2 FQNEAQ. CDR3 size: 16 residues. Trimming took off 1 base at V and 1 base at J, with 11 bases between the two ends. The CDR3 is CASSLVGGLSNQPQHF. The CDR3, as DNA: TGTGCCAGCAGCTTAGTCGGGGGGCTAAGCAATCAGCCCCAGCATTTT.

V usage is TRBV7-2 and J usage is TRBJ2-1; 9 bases are shared with TRBD2. The CDR3 covers 16 residues. The junction had 7 bases not matched to a gene; V was cut back by 0 bases and J by 7 bases. CDR1 is SGHTA, CDR2 FQGNSA, per germline. CDR3 nucleotides: TGTGCCAGCAGCTTAGCCCCCGGGACTAGCATGAATGAGCAGTTCTTC. Protein sequence: CASSLAPGTSMNEQFF. Filled out from reference TRBV7-2 and TRBJ2-1, the complete variable domain reads GAGVSQSPSNKVTEKGKDVELRCDPISGHTALYWYRQSLGQGLEFLIYFQGNSAPDKSGLPSDRFSAERTGGSVSTLTIQRTQQEDSAVYLCASSLAPGTSMNEQFFGPGTRLTVL.

The rearrangement links TRBV29-1 to TRBJ1-1; no definite D call. With 7 bases removed from V and 2 bases from J, the gap between germline ends came to 8 bases. Per the germline V gene, CDR1 is SQVTM and CDR2 is ANQGSEA. The CDR3 totals 11 residues. The CDR3 nucleotides are TGCAGCGGAAAGACAAACACTGAAGCTTTCTTT. Amino acid sequence: CSGKTNTEAFF. Looking up the rest from reference TRBV29-1 and TRBJ1-1 gives the full variable domain: SAVISQKPSRDICQRGTSLTIQCQVDSQVTMMFWYRQQPGQSLTLIATANQGSEATYESGFVIDKFPISRPNLTFSTLTVSNMSPEDSSIYLCSGKTNTEAFFGQGTRLTVV.

This clone appeared once. The V and J genes are TRBV29-1 and TRBJ1-1; D may be TRBD1 (6 bases). V lost 2 bases and J 4 bases, leaving 11 bases between the germline ends. From germline, CDR1 is SQVTM and CDR2 ANQGSEA. There are 13 residues in the CDR3. The CDR3 loop reads CSVERGLGTEAFF. In nucleotides, the CDR3 is TGCAGCGTTGAAAGGGGGTTAGGCACTGAAGCTTTCTTT.

This chain connects TRBV3-1 (or the pseudogene TRBV3-2) to TRBJ2-1; TRBD2 might be the D (5 bases). The CDR3 totals 14 residues. In germline, CDR1 is LGHDT, CDR2 YNNKEL (reference sequence). V was shortened by 6 bases and J by 3 bases, with 12 bases between the two germline ends. CDR3 sequence (DNA): TGTGCCAGCAGTTCTCGGGGAGACTACAATGAGCAGTTCTTC. It yields the protein CASSSRGDYNEQFF.

The genes are TRBV28 and TRBJ2-2; 7 bases agree with TRBD2. This CDR3 region has 14 residues. V lost 6 bases, J lost 5 bases, and 6 bases stayed unmatched. CDR1 is MDHEN and CDR2 is SYDVKM in the germline V gene. CDR3 sequence: CASREIGGTGELFF. Written as DNA, the CDR3 is TGTGCCAGCAGGGAGATCGGGGGGACCGGGGAGCTGTTTTTT. Together with reference TRBV28 and TRBJ2-2, the CDR3 gives the full variable domain: DVKVTQSSRYLVKRTGEKVFLECVQDMDHENMFWYRQDPGLGLRLIYFSYDVKMKEKGDIPEGYSVSREKKERFSLILESASTNQTSMYLCASREIGGTGELFFGEGSRLTVL.

This chain connects TRBV27 to TRBJ1-2, with D tentatively TRBD1 (5 bases). This CDR3 has 14 residues. Germline V gene sequence: CDR1 MNHEY, CDR2 SMNVEV (reference sequence). Trimming pared 3 bases from V and 2 bases from J, leaving 10 bases between. CDR3 sequence: CASSFLGVNYGYTF. CDR3 bases: TGTGCCAGCAGTTTTTTAGGGGTAAACTATGGCTACACCTTC.

The chain is built from TRBV11-2 and TRBJ2-7; TRBD2 matches at 7 bases. Germline V gene sequence: CDR1 SGHAT, CDR2 FQNNGV. The CDR3 runs to 16 residues. Trimming cost V 2 bases and J 5 bases; bases outside gene matches: 12. The CDR3 here is CASSLSRRGGAHEQYF. In nucleotides, the CDR3 is TGTGCCAGCAGCTTAAGTAGGAGGGGAGGGGCCCACGAGCAGTACTTC.

A note on this clone: Germline is not matched at one junction end, which may reflect a read error. Here the CDR3 DNA reads TGTGCCAGCAGCTTCCAAGGTCCAGGGGACACCGAGTTCTTC. It codes for CASSFQGPGDTEFF. This chain joins TRBV13 and TRBJ1-2, with D possibly being TRBD1 (6 bases). Germline CDR1 PRHDT, CDR2 FYEKMQ (reference sequence). The CDR3 contains 14 residues. The whole variable domain, remainder taken from reference TRBV13 and TRBJ1-2, is AAGVIQSPRHLIKEKRETATLKCYPIPRHDTVYWYQQGPGQDPQFLISFYEKMQSDKGSIPDRFSAQQFSDYHSELNMSSLELGDSALYFCASSFQGPGDTEFFGSGTRLTVV.